Many counts were recorded for the clone carrying this TCR beta chain. The CDR3 is 15 amino acids. The germline V gene encodes CDR1 LNHNV and CDR2 YYDKDF (reference sequence). Trimming removed 4 bases from V and 2 bases from J; junction bases left unmatched: 7. This entry comes from a study of early T cells in non-severe SARS-CoV-2 infection. Study summary: The sequenced material was bulk RNA from unsorted whole blood, and its chains were unpaired.

One entry per CDR3 protein results from TCRdb running MiXCR on the 5' RACE reads. The sample contains approximately 50,000 distinct CDR3 sequences, 7% to 10% of which appear only once. Specimen: whole blood. The receptor was isolated from an adult who was a healthcare worker with PCR-confirmed SARS-CoV-2 infection or an uninfected control (not recorded which). The V call is TRBV15, the J call TRBJ2-7; 8 bases match TRBD1. The DNA for the CDR3 is TGTGCCACCAGCACAGGACAGGGAGCCCCCTACGAGCAGTACTTC. It encodes CATSTGQGAPYEQYF.